This is a list of T cell receptor beta chains from one sample in a study of beta chain features in type 1 diabetes. Clones were sequenced by immunoSEQ multiplex PCR, and TCRdb holds only the in-frame ones, with some missing. The sample gives hundreds of thousands of clones, over 12% of which show up once; 0.03% to 0.04% is in the top ten. Sequenced input: naive CD4+ T cells from blood. These receptors were obtained from a man aged 18 to 35 with type 1 diabetes. Both conserved end residues are part of each CDR3. The D gene is left open where the match is weak. Clone sizes are given selectively: once, few, many, or a class where the clone is expanded.

>few|TRBD2|TRBV10-3|TRBJ2-7
TGTGCCATCACGTGGCAGGGAGGGTACGAGCAGTACTTC
CAITWQGGYEQYF
>few|.|TRBV4-3|TRBJ2-7
TGCGCCAGCAGCCAAGATCAAAAGGGTATGGACGAGCAGTACTTC
CASSQDQKGMDEQYF
>few|TRBD2|TRBV14|TRBJ2-7
TGTGCCAGCAGCTGGGAGCGGGGCCTCGAGCAGTACTTC
CASSWERGLEQYF
>.|.|TRBV6-5|TRBJ2-1
TGTGCCAGCAGTTATCGGGCCGGCAACAATGAGCAGTTCTTC
CASSYRAGNNEQFF
>few|TRBD1|TRBV30|TRBJ2-7
TGTGCCTGGAGCGCACAGGGGGCGGACGAGCAGTACTTC
CAWSAQGADEQYF
>few|TRBD1|TRBV7-3|TRBJ1-3
TGTGCCAGCAGCTTAGGAGGGACAGCTGGAAACACCATATATTTT
CASSLGGTAGNTIYF
>.|TRBD2|TRBV4-1|TRBJ2-3
TGCGCCAGCAGCTCGGGACTAGCGGTCCGGGCAGATACGCAGTATTTT
CASSSGLAVRADTQYF
>.|.|TRBV28|TRBJ1-4
TGTGCCAGCAGTTTGGCCGGACAGCAACTGTTTTTT
CASSLAGQQLFF
>few|.|TRBV2|TRBJ1-2
TGTGCCAGCAGTTATACGGGTGGCTACACCTTC
CASSYTGGYTF
>.|TRBD1|TRBV15|TRBJ2-1
TGTGCCACCAGCAGATCGACAAGGGACAGGGGCAACAATGAGCAGTTCTTC
CATSRSTRDRGNNEQFF
>few|TRBD1|TRBV19|TRBJ2-4
TGTGCCAGTAGCCAACCTGGGACAGGGGGCCAAGCCAAAAACATTCAGTACTTC
CASSQPGTGGQAKNIQYF
>.|.|TRBV30|TRBJ2-7
TGTGCCTGGAGTAAAGGGGACGAGCAGTACTTC
CAWSKGDEQYF